The rows below give T cell receptor beta chains drawn from one sample of a study of identical twins. From the 5' RACE reads, TCRdb called clonotypes with MiXCR, one entry per CDR3 protein. The sample records approximately 260,000 distinct CDR3 sequences, 11% to 15% being singletons. Material for sequencing was memory (CD45RO+) T cells sorted from blood. These receptors came from a woman aged 18-35 years in good health. The CDR3 runs from the conserved cysteine through the conserved F or W. D genes are given only for firm matches. The size field is filled for only some rows; it gives once, few, many or a size class.

TRBJ2-1	few	.	TRBV7-2	TGTGCCAGCAGCTTAGATTGGGGTGAGCAGTTCTTC	CASSLDWGEQFF
TRBJ1-1	.	.	TRBV3-1	TGTGCCAGCAGCCAAATGGGTTTTGTTGAAGCTTTCTTT	CASSQMGFVEAFF
TRBJ2-5	.	.	TRBV18	TGTGCCAGCTCACCACCGTCCGGACAGACAGAGACCCAGTACTTC	CASSPPSGQTETQYF
TRBJ2-7	few	.	TRBV5-1	TGCGCCAGCAGCAACCTTAACGAGCAGTACTTC	CASSNLNEQYF
TRBJ2-3	few	.	TRBV3-1	TGTGCCAGCAGCCCACCAGGGGAACATACGCAGTATTTT	CASSPPGEHTQYF
TRBJ2-3	.	.	TRBV2	TGTGCCAGCAATCTAGCAGCCACAGATACGCAGTATTTT	CASNLAATDTQYF
TRBJ2-2	.	.	TRBV3-1	TGTGCCAGCAGCCAAAGCGGCGGGAACACCGGGGAGCTGTTTTTT	CASSQSGGNTGELFF
TRBJ2-7	many	.	TRBV5-1	TGCGCCAGCAGCTTGGGGTTGGGGAGCTCCTACGAGCAGTACTTC	CASSLGLGSSYEQYF
TRBJ2-3	few	.	TRBV7-2	TGTGCCAGCACCCCACAAGGAGGTATGGATACGCAGTATTTT	CASTPQGGMDTQYF
TRBJ2-2	many	.	TRBV5-1	TGCGCCAGCAGCTTTCAAGGCGGTATCGCGAACACCGGGGAGCTGTTTTTT	CASSFQGGIANTGELFF
TRBJ2-3	many	TRBD2	TRBV9	TGTGCCAGCAGCCCAGGGTCGGGCGGGGGAGATACGCAGTATTTT	CASSPGSGGGDTQYF
TRBJ2-2	.	.	TRBV4-3	TGCGCCAGCAGCCAAGTAGGAGCGGTCGGGGAGCTGTTTTTT	CASSQVGAVGELFF
TRBJ2-1	.	.	TRBV12-3/TRBV12-4	TGTGCCAGCAGTTTAAGGTACAGCTCCTACAATGAGCAGTTCTTC	CASSLRYSSYNEQFF
TRBJ2-7	.	.	TRBV20-1	TGCAGTGCTAGAGCCATGGGGGCCCTCTACGAGCAGTACTTC	CSARAMGALYEQYF
TRBJ1-1	.	TRBD1	TRBV20-1	TGCAGTGCTCCCGCGACAGGGTCGGGTGAAGCTTTCTTT	CSAPATGSGEAFF
TRBJ1-2	few	.	TRBV28	TGTGCCAGCAGGGACACGCGAATACTCTATGGCTACACCTTC	CASRDTRILYGYTF
TRBJ2-3	few	.	TRBV5-1	TGCGCCAGCAGCTTGACAGGCCCCCCGGAAGATACGCAGTATTTT	CASSLTGPPEDTQYF
TRBJ2-3	few	.	TRBV7-9	TGTGCCAGCAGCTTACACCGTAGCACAGATACGCAGTATTTT	CASSLHRSTDTQYF
TRBJ1-2	.	.	TRBV3-1	TGTGCCAGCAGCCAAGGACTTAACTATGGCTACACCTTC	CASSQGLNYGYTF
TRBJ2-5	few	.	TRBV10-3	TGTGCCATCAGTGAGTCTAGACACCAAGAGACCCAGTACTTC	CAISESRHQETQYF
TRBJ2-3	few	.	TRBV7-2	TGTGCCAGCAGCCTCCTATTATCTGCAGATACGCAGTATTTT	CASSLLLSADTQYF
TRBJ2-3	many	.	TRBV12-3/TRBV12-4	TGTGCCAGCAGTAACCCGGGAGGAGGGGGGCCAGATACGCAGTATTTT	CASSNPGGGGPDTQYF
TRBJ2-3	few	.	TRBV9	TGTGCCAGCAGCGTAGAGGAGGTAGATACGCAGTATTTT	CASSVEEVDTQYF
TRBJ2-2	.	.	TRBV6-1	TGTGCCAGCAGTGAAGCGTTCGAGAGCGGGGAGCTGTTTTTT	CASSEAFESGELFF
TRBJ1-1	.	.	TRBV12-3/TRBV12-4	TGTGCCAGCAGTAGGTTAAGGGAGACTGAAGCTTTCTTT	CASSRLRETEAFF
TRBJ2-3	few	TRBD2	TRBV6-5	TGTGCCAGCAGTTACGTGGGGCGGGAGGGCCCTACAGATACGCAGTATTTT	CASSYVGREGPTDTQYF
TRBJ2-7	.	.	TRBV20-1	TGCAGTGCTAGAGATATCCGCAGAGACTACGAGCAGTACTTC	CSARDIRRDYEQYF
TRBJ2-7	.	TRBD1	TRBV11-3	TGTGCCAGCATGGGGACAGGGATCCACGAGCAGTACTTC	CASMGTGIHEQYF
TRBJ2-5	.	.	TRBV21-1	TGTGCCAGCAGCGGACGCGCAAGTAGCGTTTCCGTCGTGAAAGAGACCCAGTACTTC	CASSGRASSVSVVKETQYF
TRBJ2-7	.	.	TRBV10-3	TGTGCCACGACGAATGGAGGGCCAGGGAAGCATTTC	CATTNGGPGKHF
TRBJ2-4	.	.	TRBV9	TGTGCCAGCAGTGAGGACGGAGGTGACATTCAGTACTTC	CASSEDGGDIQYF
TRBJ2-1	.	TRBD2	TRBV12-3/TRBV12-4	TGTGCCAGCAGTCCCCCGGGACTAGCGGGAGGATGGAATGAGCAGTTCTTC	CASSPPGLAGGWNEQFF
TRBJ2-5	.	TRBD2	TRBV5-1	TGCGCCAGCAGCTTGTTATTAGCGGGGGGGACGGAGACCCAGTACTTC	CASSLLLAGGTETQYF
TRBJ2-2	few	.	TRBV12-3/TRBV12-4	TGTGCCAGCAGTTTAATCCGGGCTGACACCGGGGAGCTGTTTTTT	CASSLIRADTGELFF
TRBJ2-7	.	TRBD2	TRBV20-1	TGCAGTGCTGGGACCCTCGGGGGGTACGAGCAGTACTTC	CSAGTLGGYEQYF
TRBJ2-5	.	TRBD2	TRBV6-2/TRBV6-3	TGTGCCAGCGGCTCTAGCGGGAGGGCCTTGGAGACCCAGTACTTC	CASGSSGRALETQYF
TRBJ2-7	.	TRBD2	TRBV11-2	TGTGCCAGCAGCTTAGAGGCTAGCGGGAGAGGCTACGAGCAGTACTTC	CASSLEASGRGYEQYF
TRBJ2-5	few	TRBD1	TRBV20-1	TGCAGTGCCTCGGACAGGGGTTGGGAGACCCAGTACTTC	CSASDRGWETQYF
TRBJ2-1	few	TRBD1	TRBV20-1	TGCAGTGCTAGTCCGGGACAGGGTACGCTAAAGCAGTTCTTC	CSASPGQGTLKQFF
TRBJ2-1	few	.	TRBV3-1	TGTGCCAGCAGCCAAGATGAATCCAGCGTGCGTACCAACAATGAGCAGTTCTTC	CASSQDESSVRTNNEQFF
TRBJ2-7	.	.	TRBV7-9	TGTGCCAGCAGCTTTGAGTGGGGGCCGTACGAGCAGTACTTC	CASSFEWGPYEQYF
TRBJ2-5	.	.	TRBV20-1	TGCAGTGCTAGTTTCGGGTTGGGGAGACAGGAGACCCAGTACTTC	CSASFGLGRQETQYF
TRBJ2-7	.	.	TRBV18	TGTGCCAGCTCCCCGAGGGGATTCGAGCAGTACTTC	CASSPRGFEQYF
TRBJ2-7	.	TRBD1	TRBV7-8	TGTGCCAGCAGCGTCGGGACAGGGATCTACGAGCAGTACTTC	CASSVGTGIYEQYF
TRBJ2-7	many	.	TRBV18	TGTGCCAGCGCCCCCGGATTAAACGAGCAGTACTTC	CASAPGLNEQYF
TRBJ2-2	.	.	TRBV14	TGTGCCAGCAGCCAAGAGTCCATTACCGGGGAGCTGTTTTTT	CASSQESITGELFF
TRBJ2-5	many	.	TRBV12-3/TRBV12-4	TGTGCCAGCAGTTCGCGGGAACCCGCCGGGACCCAGTACTTC	CASSSREPAGTQYF
TRBJ2-2	.	TRBD2	TRBV3-1	TGTGCCAGCACCTCCCGAACTAGCGGGGGCACCACCGGGGAGCTGTTTTTT	CASTSRTSGGTTGELFF
TRBJ1-2	.	.	TRBV20-1	TGCAGTGCTGGATTTTACGGGGCTCATGGCTACACCTTC	CSAGFYGAHGYTF
TRBJ2-7	many	.	TRBV5-1	TGCGCCAGCAGCTTGGTTGGGGCTGGAGTGAACGAGCAGTACTTC	CASSLVGAGVNEQYF
TRBJ2-7	.	.	TRBV20-1	TGCAGTGCTCGAGCCCCTACAGCAACCTACGAGCAGTACTTC	CSARAPTATYEQYF
TRBJ1-2	many	.	TRBV14	TGTGCCAGCAGCCCACGGGAGTTGGAGGTGTATGGCTACACCTTC	CASSPRELEVYGYTF
TRBJ2-7	few	.	TRBV2	TGTGCCAGCGGTCCCCGGGACGCTTACGAGCAGTACTTC	CASGPRDAYEQYF
TRBJ2-5	.	TRBD2	TRBV5-1	TGCGCCAGCAGCTTGCTAGCGGGGGGGCCGAAGACCCAGTACTTC	CASSLLAGGPKTQYF
TRBJ1-1	many	.	TRBV29-1	TGCAGCTCTCCACGGGACACCCGACAGAACACTGAAGCTTTCTTT	CSSPRDTRQNTEAFF
TRBJ2-1	.	TRBD2	TRBV10-3	TGTGCCATCAGTGGGTTGACTAGCGGGATCGACAATGAGCAGTTCTTC	CAISGLTSGIDNEQFF
TRBJ2-3	.	TRBD2	TRBV3-1	TGTGCCAGCAGCCAAAACGGGAGGGACGAGTACACGCAGTATTTT	CASSQNGRDEYTQYF
TRBJ2-7	.	.	TRBV5-8	TGTGCCAGCAGCTTTTTGCAGAAGAGCTCCTACGAGCAGTACTTC	CASSFLQKSSYEQYF